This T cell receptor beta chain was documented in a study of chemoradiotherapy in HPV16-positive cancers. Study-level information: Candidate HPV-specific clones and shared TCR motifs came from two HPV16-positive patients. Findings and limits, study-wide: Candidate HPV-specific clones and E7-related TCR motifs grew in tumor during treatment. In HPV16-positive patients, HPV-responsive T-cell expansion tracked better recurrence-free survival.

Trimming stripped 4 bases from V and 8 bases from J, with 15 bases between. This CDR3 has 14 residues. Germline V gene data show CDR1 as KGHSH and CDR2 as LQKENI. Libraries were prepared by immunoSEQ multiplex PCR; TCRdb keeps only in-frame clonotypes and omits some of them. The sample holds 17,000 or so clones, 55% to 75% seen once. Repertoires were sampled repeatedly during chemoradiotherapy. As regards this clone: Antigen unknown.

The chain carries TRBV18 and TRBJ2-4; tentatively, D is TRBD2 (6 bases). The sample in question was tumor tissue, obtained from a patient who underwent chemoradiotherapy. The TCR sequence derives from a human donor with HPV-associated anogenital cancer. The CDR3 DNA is TGTGCCAGCTCACAAGTTTGGGGGGTTGACATTCAGTACTTC. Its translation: CASSQVWGVDIQYF.